These 18 T cell receptor beta chains came from one sample sequenced in a study of blood T cell repertoires in COVID-19. Sequenced by immunoSEQ multiplex PCR; TCRdb stores in-frame clones only, minus some. The sample has 90,000 to 120,000 clones, 84% seen once; the top ten hold roughly 4.6%. The specimen sequenced was peripheral blood. All receptors derive from a human donor in a cohort sampled during active COVID-19.

The chain joins TRBV7-3 to TRBJ2-5; TRBD1 matches 9 bases. Germline-derived CDR1 and CDR2 are SGHTA and FQGTGA. J lost 5 bases, V lost 4 bases, and 5 bases had no gene match. This CDR3 is 14 amino acids long. In DNA form, the CDR3 reads TGTGCCAGCAGCTACGGACAGGGGCAGGAGACCCAGTACTTC. Encoded protein: CASSYGQGQETQYF.

J is TRBJ2-7 and V is TRBV6-2 or TRBV6-3, with D maybe TRBD1 (6 bases). The CDR3 runs to 14 residues. Trimming cost V 0 bases and J 5 bases, with 11 bases left between them. In germline, CDR1 is MNHEY, CDR2 SVGEGT. Here the CDR3 reads CASSYSNRVHEQYV. The CDR3 bases are TGTGCCAGCAGTTACTCCAACAGGGTCCACGAGCAGTACGTC.

The chain combines TRBV5-6 with TRBJ2-2, with D hard to call. The CDR3 is 14 residues long. Per germline, CDR1 SGHDT and CDR2 YYEEEE. V dropped 0 bases and J dropped 7 bases, with 10 bases sitting between them. CDR3: CASSLVPSSGELFF. In nucleotides, the CDR3 is TGTGCCAGCAGCTTGGTGCCCTCGAGCGGGGAGCTGTTTTTT.

The chain combines TRBV15 with TRBJ1-4; D call uncertain. The CDR3 runs 15 residues. Trimming cost V 0 bases and J 4 bases, with 9 bases left between them. Germline assignment: CDR1 LNHNV and CDR2 YYDKDF (reference sequence). The CDR3 DNA is TGTGCCACCAGCAGAGAGACTGGGTTTAATGAAAAACTGTTTTTT. Amino acid sequence: CATSRETGFNEKLFF.

The chain has TRBV18 and TRBJ1-5; D is ambiguous. This CDR3 spans 12 amino acids. Germline V gives CDR1 KGHSH, CDR2 LQKENI. Trimming removed 6 bases at V and 7 bases at J, with 10 bases between. CDR3 in amino acids: CASSLDVQPQHF. CDR3 in DNA: TGTGCCAGCTCGCTAGACGTCCAGCCCCAGCATTTT.

This chain joins TRBV9 and TRBJ2-7, with 7 bases that match TRBD1. Germline trimming cut 4 bases from V and 5 bases from J; bases unmatched to any gene: 9. The CDR3 runs to 14 residues. Germline V gene lookup returns CDR1 SGDLS and CDR2 YYNGEE. The CDR3 here is CASSLYRGSDEQYF. DNA of the CDR3: TGTGCCAGCAGCTTATACAGGGGTTCCGACGAGCAGTACTTC.

The rearrangement joins TRBV11-1 to TRBJ2-1; 9 nucleotides line up with TRBD2. Germline CDR1 SGHAT, CDR2 FQDESV (reference sequence). With 5 bases clipped from V and 6 bases from J, the junction kept 11 bases outside the gene matches. The CDR3 is 16 residues long. The CDR3 bases are TGTGCCAGCAGCCCGTTCGGCGCGGGAGGGACCAATGAGCAGTTCTTC. Protein: CASSPFGAGGTNEQFF. The whole variable domain, remainder taken from reference TRBV11-1 and TRBJ2-1, is EAEVAQSPRYKITEKSQAVAFWCDPISGHATLYWYRQILGQGPELLVQFQDESVVDDSQLPKDRFSAERLKGVDSTLKIQPAELGDSAMYLCASSPFGAGGTNEQFFGPGTRLTVL.

This clone occurred once. The chain is built from TRBV6-6 and TRBJ1-1, with D possibly matching TRBD1 (5 bases). V dropped 6 bases and J dropped 5 bases, with 16 bases sitting between them. Germline V lookup: CDR1 MNHNY, CDR2 SVGAGI (reference sequence). The CDR3 contains 14 residues. CDR3 sequence reads: CASRSGTGGTEAFF. CDR3 coding DNA: TGTGCCAGCAGGAGTGGGACGGGAGGGACTGAAGCTTTCTTT.

The chain uses TRBV9 and TRBJ1-2, with D perhaps matching TRBD1 (6 bases). This CDR3 has 12 residues. In germline, CDR1 is SGDLS, CDR2 YYNGEE. The ends were cut back, 4 bases at V and 6 bases at J, with 10 bases in the middle. The CDR3, as DNA: TGTGCCAGCAGCCCCACAGGGCATGGCTACACCTTC. Translating it yields CASSPTGHGYTF.

The chain links TRBV10-3 to TRBJ1-2; 8 bases are a match to TRBD1. The J segment lost 4 bases and the V segment lost 2 bases, leaving 0 bases of the junction unmatched. This CDR3 has 13 amino acids. Germline V gene sequence: CDR1 ENHRY, CDR2 SYGVKD. This CDR3 is CAISEDRGYGYTF. In DNA, the CDR3 is TGTGCCATCAGTGAGGACAGGGGCTATGGCTACACCTTC.

The chain carries TRBV19 and TRBJ2-2; D might be TRBD1 (5 bases). CDR3 length equals 16 residues. The V gene lost 10 bases and the J gene lost 0 bases, with 18 bases spanning the gap. Germline V gene data show CDR1 as LNHDA and CDR2 as SQIVND (reference sequence). The CDR3 sequence is CATSDKTYSNTGELFF. CDR3 DNA: TGTGCCACCTCGGACAAAACTTATTCGAACACCGGGGAGCTGTTTTTT.

The chain links TRBV2 to TRBJ1-5; D gene ambiguous. Germline loops: CDR1 SNHLY, CDR2 FYNNEI. The CDR3 runs 14 residues. With 4 bases removed from V and 1 base from J, the gap between germline ends came to 8 bases. The CDR3 DNA sequence: TGTGCCAGCAGTGTTCGAGTAAGCAATCAGCCCCAGCATTTT. Its translation: CASSVRVSNQPQHF.

Notes on this clone: One end of the junction does not line up with germline, which may come from a read error. The chain couples TRBV2 to TRBJ2-6, with D possibly TRBD1 on 6 matching bases. Germline assignment: CDR1 SNHLY and CDR2 FYNNEI. This CDR3 region has 16 residues. CDR3 DNA sequence: TGTGCCAGCAGTGAGGGACAAACCTCTTGGGCCAACGTCCTGACTTTC. Residues: CASSEGQTSWANVLTF.

This chain uses TRBV7-2 with TRBJ1-5; no definite D call. Germline V lookup: CDR1 SGHTA, CDR2 FQGNSA. The germline V and J ends were trimmed by 5 bases and 4 bases, with 15 bases remaining between them. The CDR3 contains 15 residues. CDR3 sequence (DNA): TGTGCCAGCAGCCCGGGGAGCCTCTGGAATCAGCCCCAGCATTTT. Amino acid sequence: CASSPGSLWNQPQHF.

The chain is built from TRBV5-1 and TRBJ1-3; 7 bases line up with TRBD1. Looked up from germline, CDR1 is SGHRS and CDR2 is YFSETQ. This CDR3 has 16 amino acids. The J segment lost 0 bases and the V segment lost 0 bases, leaving 3 bases of the junction unmatched. CDR3: CASSLGAGGSGNTIYF. The CDR3 region has the DNA TGCGCCAGCAGCTTGGGGGCAGGGGGCTCTGGAAACACCATATATTTT. Supplemented by reference TRBV5-1 and TRBJ1-3, the full variable domain reads KAGVTQTPRYLIKTRGQQVTLSCSPISGHRSVSWYQQTPGQGLQFLFEYFSETQRNKGNFPGRFSGRQFSNSRSEMNVSTLELGDSALYLCASSLGAGGSGNTIYFGEGSWLTVV.

The chain carries TRBV3-1 (or the pseudogene TRBV3-2) and TRBJ2-2; the match to TRBD2 covers 10 bases. CDR3 length: 16 amino acids. V gave up 4 bases and J gave up 3 bases; unmatched junction bases: 5. CDR1 LGHDT and CDR2 YNNKEL come from the germline V gene (reference sequence). The CDR3 sequence: CASSRLSGRDTGELFF. CDR3 coding DNA: TGTGCCAGCAGCCGCCTCAGCGGGAGGGACACCGGGGAGCTGTTTTTT.

The J gene is TRBJ1-5, the V gene TRBV12-3 or TRBV12-4, with no clear D. The CDR3 length is 11 residues. V dropped 4 bases and J dropped 9 bases, with 7 bases sitting between them. CDR3 region: CASSSSGPQHF. The CDR3 region has the DNA TGTGCCAGCAGTTCCTCCGGGCCCCAGCATTTT.

This clone has only one observation. The chain recombines TRBV6-5 with TRBJ1-4, with D maybe TRBD1 (6 bases). The CDR3 covers 16 residues. Per germline, CDR1 MNHEY and CDR2 SVGAGI. The V and J ends lost 0 bases and 4 bases respectively, with 12 bases between them. CDR3 amino acids: CASSYSTGHSNEKLFF. The CDR3 nucleotides read TGTGCCAGCAGTTACTCGACGGGACATAGTAATGAAAAACTGTTTTTT.